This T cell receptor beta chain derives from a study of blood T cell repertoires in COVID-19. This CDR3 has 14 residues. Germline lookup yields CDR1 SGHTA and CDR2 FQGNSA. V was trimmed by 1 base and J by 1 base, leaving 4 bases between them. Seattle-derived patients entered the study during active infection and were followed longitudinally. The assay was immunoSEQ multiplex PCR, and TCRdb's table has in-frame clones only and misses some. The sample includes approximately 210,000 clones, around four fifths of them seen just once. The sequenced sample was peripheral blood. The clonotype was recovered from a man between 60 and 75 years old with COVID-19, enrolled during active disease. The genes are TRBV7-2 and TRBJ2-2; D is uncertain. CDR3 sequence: CASSLGQNTGELFF. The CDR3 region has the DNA TGTGCCAGCAGCTTAGGACAGAACACCGGGGAGCTGTTTTTT.